What follows describes a single T cell receptor (beta chain). Distinct nucleotide sequences in the sample also encode this CDR3. The data were taken from a study of STAT5B mutations in CD4+ large granular lymphocyte leukemia. Using immunoSEQ multiplex PCR, the repertoire was profiled, and TCRdb retains in-frame clones only, with some absent. The sample shows tens of thousands of clones, around three quarters of them seen only once. Germline V lookup: CDR1 SEHNR, CDR2 FQNEAQ (reference sequence). CDR3 length: 15 amino acids. With V trimmed by 1 base and J by 6 bases, 3 bases remained unmatched. Source material: CD4+ T cells from blood buffy coats. This rearrangement joins TRBV7-9 to TRBJ2-1, with TRBD2 identical over 10 bases. This receptor was identified in a human donor in good health. Here the CDR3 reads CASSLGASGSNEQFF. For the CDR3, the DNA is TGTGCCAGCAGCTTAGGCGCTAGCGGGAGCAATGAGCAGTTCTTC.